This is a list of T cell receptor beta chains from one sample in a study of graft-versus-host responses after intestinal transplantation. The repertoire was sequenced with immunoSEQ multiplex PCR; TCRdb's copy has only in-frame clones and lacks some. The profile shows fewer than 50,000 clones, 75% to 95% of them singletons. This specimen was PBMCs, taken 524 days after transplant. The receptors originated from a human patient who received an intestinal transplant, so some T cells may come from the graft donor. The CDR3 runs from the conserved cysteine through the conserved F or W. D genes are given only for firm matches. The listing skips clone size in some rows; elsewhere it reads once, few, many or a size class.

V gene	J gene	clone size	D gene	CDR3 DNA	CDR3 protein
TRBV28	TRBJ2-7	.	.	TGTGCCAGCTTGACAGCATCCTACGAGCAGTACTTC	CASLTASYEQYF
TRBV7-9	TRBJ2-7	once	.	TGTGCCAGCAGCTCCGAGGGGTACGAGCAGTACTTC	CASSSEGYEQYF
TRBV19	TRBJ1-5	few	.	TGTGCCAGTAGTACGCCACAGGGCAATCAGCCCCAGCATTTT	CASSTPQGNQPQHF
TRBV2	TRBJ2-7	.	TRBD2	TGTGCCAGCAGCGCCCAAGTTACCCTTAGCGGGATGGGTGGTCTAAAAGGCGACGAGCAGTACTTC	CASSAQVTLSGMGGLKGDEQYF
TRBV4-2	TRBJ2-1	.	.	TGTGCCAGCAGCCAAGAGCGAGCATACAATGAGCAGTTCTTC	CASSQERAYNEQFF
TRBV27	TRBJ2-7	.	.	TGTGCCAGCAGTCTTCTAGGGCCCCTGCCCTACGAGCAGTACTTC	CASSLLGPLPYEQYF
TRBV9	TRBJ1-5	.	.	TGTGCCAGCCCCCTCCAAGATAACAGGTATAGCAATCAGCCCCAGCATTTT	CASPLQDNRYSNQPQHF
TRBV10-3	TRBJ1-5	.	.	TGTGCCATCAAGGGGCCAGGGTATGATCAGCCCCAGCATTTT	CAIKGPGYDQPQHF
TRBV7-9	TRBJ2-1	once	TRBD2	TGTGCCAGCAGCTTAGCGAGGGCGGGAGGGTTATTCAATGAGCAGTTCTTC	CASSLARAGGLFNEQFF
TRBV18	TRBJ1-3	.	TRBD1	TGTGCCAGCTCACCACAGGGGGCGTCGGGAAACACCATATATTTT	CASSPQGASGNTIYF
TRBV19	TRBJ1-1	.	.	TGTGCCAGTAGTACGATTTCCGGGACGATATTGATTACTGAAGCTTTCTTT	CASSTISGTILITEAFF
TRBV27	TRBJ2-1	.	.	TGTGCCAGCAGTCAACTCGGAGTAGTTGTCTATGAGCAGTTCTTC	CASSQLGVVVYEQFF
TRBV19	TRBJ2-1	.	TRBD2	TGTGCCAGTAGTATCACTAGCGGGATCCCAACCTACAATGAGCAGTTCTTC	CASSITSGIPTYNEQFF
TRBV9	TRBJ2-5	.	TRBD2	TGTGCCAGCAGCGTAGTAGGGGGACTAGATACGCAAGAGACCCAGTACTTC	CASSVVGGLDTQETQYF
TRBV5-4	TRBJ1-1	.	.	TGTGCCAGCAGCTTGGGCAGCGAGATTGAAGCTTTCTTT	CASSLGSEIEAFF
TRBV7-9	TRBJ1-3	.	.	TGTGCCAGCAGCTCAGAGGGGATCTCTGGAAACACCATATATTTT	CASSSEGISGNTIYF
TRBV6-1	TRBJ2-1	.	.	TGTGCCAGCAGTGAACCGGGGAATGAGCAGTTCTTC	CASSEPGNEQFF
TRBV7-2	TRBJ2-1	few	TRBD2	TGTGCCAGCAGCTTTAGCGGGAGCTCGTACAATGAGCAGTTCTTC	CASSFSGSSYNEQFF
TRBV18	TRBJ2-3	.	TRBD2	TGTGCCAGCTCACCACCGGGACTAGCGGGAGCAGATACGCAGTATTTT	CASSPPGLAGADTQYF
TRBV14	TRBJ2-7	few	.	TGTGCCAGCAGCCAAGAAGGGAGGCTGAACTCCTACGAGCAGTACTTC	CASSQEGRLNSYEQYF
TRBV4-1	TRBJ2-1	.	.	TGCGCCAGCAGCCAACTGACCGACAATGAGCAGTTCTTC	CASSQLTDNEQFF
TRBV5-4	TRBJ2-3	.	TRBD2	TGTGCCAGCAGCCCTAGGGCTAGCGGAGCTAGCACAGATACGCAGTATTTT	CASSPRASGASTDTQYF
TRBV27	TRBJ2-7	.	.	TGTGCCAGCAGTCCACCCCGTTGGGGAGGCACTCTCTACGAGCAGTACTTC	CASSPPRWGGTLYEQYF
TRBV30	TRBJ1-2	.	.	TGTGCCTGGCAGGGCCGCGGCGGCTACACCTTC	CAWQGRGGYTF
TRBV2	TRBJ2-1	.	TRBD2	TGTGCCAGCAGTGATAGCGGGAGTTCCTACAATGAGCAGTTCTTC	CASSDSGSSYNEQFF
TRBV6-5	TRBJ1-3	.	.	TGTGCCAGCAGTCGGACCGTCCCCTCTGGAAACACCATATATTTT	CASSRTVPSGNTIYF
TRBV6-1	TRBJ1-1	.	.	TGTGCCAGTACCACGGCACAGGGTGAAGCTTTCTTT	CASTTAQGEAFF
TRBV27	TRBJ2-3	once	TRBD1	TGTGCCAGCAGTTCACAGGGGCTAGTCACAGATACGCAGTATTTT	CASSSQGLVTDTQYF
TRBV10-2	TRBJ1-6	.	.	TGCGCCAGCATCCAAGGACGGAGCTCCTATAATTCACCCCTCCACTTT	CASIQGRSSYNSPLHF
TRBV18	TRBJ2-1	.	.	TGTGCCAGCTCACCGCAGGGCAATGAGCAGTTCTTC	CASSPQGNEQFF
TRBV6-6	TRBJ2-5	.	TRBD1	TGTGCCAGCAGTGAGGGACAGGACAAGACCCAGTACTTC	CASSEGQDKTQYF
TRBV7-8	TRBJ2-5	.	TRBD2	TGTGCCCTTGAGGCGCCACTAGCGGGGGTCCAAGAGACCCAGTACTTC	CALEAPLAGVQETQYF
TRBV9	TRBJ2-7	.	.	TGTGCCAGCAGCGTAGGGGGAGGACCCTCTGAAGAGCAGTACTTC	CASSVGGGPSEEQYF
TRBV7-2	TRBJ2-7	few	TRBD2	TGTGCCAGCAGCCGGCTAGCGGGAGGAGCCCACGAGCAGTACTTC	CASSRLAGGAHEQYF
TRBV6-6	TRBJ1-3	.	.	TGTGCCAGCAGTCCATACAGTGGAAACACCATATATTTT	CASSPYSGNTIYF
TRBV19	TRBJ1-5	.	.	TGTGCCAGTAGTCCACAGGGTATGGGACAGCCCCAGCATTTT	CASSPQGMGQPQHF
TRBV18	TRBJ2-5	.	.	TGTGCCAGCTCGACGGGGGCCGGGACCCAGTACTTC	CASSTGAGTQYF
TRBV5-4	TRBJ2-1	.	.	TGTGCCAGCAGCTTGGAGGGCAGGGTCAATGAGCAGTTCTTC	CASSLEGRVNEQFF
TRBV28	TRBJ1-1	.	TRBD1	TGTGCATCCCCCCCCTCCGGGACAGGAGGGACTGAAGCTTTCTTT	CASPPSGTGGTEAFF
TRBV27	TRBJ2-3	once	.	TGTGCCAGCAGTTTAATGGGGGCCACAGATACGCAGTATTTT	CASSLMGATDTQYF
TRBV28	TRBJ2-7	.	.	TGTGCCAGCAGTTTATTGGGGGGAACAACCTCCTACGAGCAGTACTTC	CASSLLGGTTSYEQYF
TRBV5-1	TRBJ2-5	.	TRBD1	TGCGCCAGCAGCTTCGACAGGGGCGAACAAGAGACCCAGTACTTC	CASSFDRGEQETQYF
TRBV27	TRBJ2-7	.	.	TGTGCCAGCAGTTCCCGGGACTTCTACGAGCAGTACTTC	CASSSRDFYEQYF
TRBV28	TRBJ2-6	once	TRBD2	TGTGCCAGCAGTGGCTATGGGGGGGACTCTGGGGCCAACGTCCTGACTTTC	CASSGYGGDSGANVLTF
TRBV28	TRBJ2-7	few	.	TGTGCCAGCAGTGAAGCGGATTACGAGCAGTACTTC	CASSEADYEQYF
TRBV30	TRBJ1-2	.	.	TGTGCCTGGAGTGTCCCCCCGGCTGCCTATGGCTACACCTTC	CAWSVPPAAYGYTF
TRBV29-1	TRBJ2-1	once	.	TGCAGCGTTGAAGCCCGATACGACAATGAGCAGTTCTTC	CSVEARYDNEQFF
TRBV6-5	TRBJ1-3	.	TRBD1	TGTGCCAGCACCACAGGGGAGTGGGCTGGAAACACCATATATTTT	CASTTGEWAGNTIYF
TRBV7-3	TRBJ1-1	.	.	TGTGCCAGCAGCTTAGCAGGGTACACTGAAGCTTTCTTT	CASSLAGYTEAFF
TRBV9	TRBJ2-1	.	TRBD2	TGTGCCAGCAGCGTAGAACCTAGCGGGGCTTACAATGAGCAGTTCTTC	CASSVEPSGAYNEQFF
TRBV11-2	TRBJ2-4	once	TRBD2	TGTGCCAGCAGCTCGGGACTAGCGGGAGACATTCAGTACTTC	CASSSGLAGDIQYF
TRBV7-8	TRBJ1-2	once	.	TGTGCCAGCAGCTTAGCGATAATGGGGGATTGGGGCTACACCTTC	CASSLAIMGDWGYTF
TRBV19	TRBJ2-3	.	TRBD2	TGTGCCAGTAGTATACTAGCGGGAGATTGGACAGATACGCAGTATTTT	CASSILAGDWTDTQYF
TRBV6-6	TRBJ2-3	.	.	TGTGCCAGCAGTTATTACGGGACCGCATATGATACGCAGTATTTT	CASSYYGTAYDTQYF
TRBV7-6	TRBJ2-1	.	TRBD2	TGTGCCAGCAGCTTAGTCCCTAGCGGCAATGAGCAGTTCTTC	CASSLVPSGNEQFF
TRBV7-9	TRBJ2-7	.	TRBD2	TGTGCCAGCAGCGGTAGCGGGAGGGCCTACGAGCAGTACTTC	CASSGSGRAYEQYF
TRBV4-3	TRBJ1-4	.	.	TGCGCCAGCAGCCCCCGAGCGGGTTGGAATGAAAAACTGTTTTTT	CASSPRAGWNEKLFF
TRBV18	TRBJ2-1	.	.	TGTGCCAGCTCACCTCTCAATGAGCAGTTCTTC	CASSPLNEQFF